Below, 12 T cell receptor beta chains from the same sample are listed, as sequenced in a study of T cell responses to AZD1222 COVID-19 vaccine (dated by TCRdb to 2020 to 2022). The library was generated by the immunoSEQ multiplex PCR assay. The table comes from immuneACCESS by way of TCRdb, which keeps in-frame sequences with V and J called. Part of the clones is missing from these tables; in studies checked, under half for an unresolved V gene and the rest for unknown reasons. This sample has about 150,000 clones in its table, and about nine tenths of those were observed once. About 2.6% of the sample comes from the top ten. The time point label of this sample denotes: baseline before first vaccination. The source material was peripheral blood, sampled on day 0 of AZD1222 vaccination. The receptors come from an adult in good health.

A few counts support this clone. The chain recombines TRBV13 with TRBJ1-1; D gene ambiguous. V lost 1 base and J lost 11, with 11 bases in between. This CDR3 is 12 amino acids long. In germline, CDR1 is PRHDT, CDR2 FYEKMQ (reference sequence). In nucleotides, the CDR3 is TGTGCCAGCAGCTTAGAAGGCAGAGGGGCTTTCTTT. It codes for CASSLEGRGAFF.

With regard to this clone: This CDR3 is also generated by other DNA sequences in the sample. This chain connects TRBV18 to TRBJ2-5; D not certain. Germline CDR1 and CDR2: KGHSH and LQKENI. The ends were cut back, 2 bases at V and 2 bases at J, with 6 bases in the middle. The CDR3 length is 13 residues. In DNA, the CDR3 is TGTGCCAGCTCACCAGGTCTACAAGAGACCCAGTACTTC. Translation gives CASSPGLQETQYF.

The genes are TRBV10-3 and TRBJ1-1; D ambiguous. CDR3 length: 13 amino acids. Germline values: CDR1 ENHRY, CDR2 SYGVKD. V lost 0 bases and J 6 bases, leaving 8 bases between the germline ends. The CDR3 reads CAISESSGSEAFF. For the CDR3, the DNA is TGTGCCATCAGTGAGTCTAGTGGGTCTGAAGCTTTCTTT.

The rearrangement joins TRBV23-1 to TRBJ1-2; D gene unclear. TRBV23-1 is classed as an ORF, of uncertain function. This CDR3 is built from 15 residues. The germline V and J ends were trimmed by 3 bases and 6 bases, with 17 bases remaining between them. CDR3 coding DNA: TGCGCCAGCAGTCACCTAATTTCTTTCACGGATGGCTACACCTTC. Protein product: CASSHLISFTDGYTF.

This clone showed up just once. The chain has TRBV5-6 and TRBJ2-5, with D possibly TRBD1 on 6 matching bases. The V end was cut by 0 bases, the J end by 3 bases, with 12 bases between. The germline gives CDR1 SGHDT, CDR2 YYEEEE. CDR3 length: 15 amino acids. CDR3 loop: CASSLASRGKETQYF. CDR3 in DNA: TGTGCCAGCAGCTTGGCATCGAGGGGGAAAGAGACCCAGTACTTC.

The chain has TRBV29-1 and TRBJ1-1; possible D gene TRBD1, 6 bases. The CDR3 loop spans 14 amino acids. The germline CDR1 and CDR2 sequences are SQVTM and ANQGSEA. Trimming took 4 bases from V and 4 from J, leaving 16 bases between them. This CDR3 is CSVGWGAVATEAFF. In nucleotides, the CDR3 is TGCAGCGTTGGGTGGGGGGCAGTGGCCACTGAAGCTTTCTTT.

The chain combines TRBV2 with TRBJ2-5, with 7 bases lining up with TRBD2. V trimming: 4 bases; J trimming: 2 bases; junction bases outside the gene matches: 7. The CDR3 runs to 15 residues. Germline V lookup: CDR1 SNHLY, CDR2 FYNNEI. The CDR3 sequence: CASSVRTRGQETQYF. The CDR3 DNA sequence: TGTGCCAGCAGTGTCCGGACTAGGGGACAAGAGACCCAGTACTTC.

The chain uses TRBV13 and TRBJ1-5, with a weak D call TRBD1 (6 bases). V was pared by 5 bases and J by 7 bases, with 12 bases between. Per the germline V gene, CDR1 is PRHDT and CDR2 is FYEKMQ (reference sequence). The CDR3 length is 13 residues. In DNA, the CDR3 is TGTGCCAGCAGCAAAGACGGGGGCCAGCCCCAGCATTTT. As protein: CASSKDGGQPQHF.

With regard to this clone: The same CDR3 arises from other DNA sequences in this sample as well. This chain connects TRBV19 to TRBJ1-6; TRBD1 might be the D (6 bases). The V end lost 4 bases, the J end lost 6 bases, and 10 bases lay between the germline ends. Germline assignment: CDR1 LNHDA and CDR2 SQIVND (reference sequence). The length of the CDR3 is 14 residues. The CDR3 region is CASSTDRTNSPLHF. The CDR3 coding sequence is TGTGCCAGTAGTACCGACAGGACTAATTCACCCCTCCACTTT.

This chain joins TRBV7-2 and TRBJ2-7; 8 bases match TRBD2. With 1 base clipped from V and 0 bases from J, the junction kept 2 bases outside the gene matches. Germline lookup yields CDR1 SGHTA and CDR2 FQGNSA. The CDR3 covers 15 residues. CDR3 protein: CASSLEGTSSYEQYF. The CDR3 DNA reads as TGTGCCAGCAGCTTAGAAGGGACTAGCTCCTACGAGCAGTACTTC.

This chain links TRBV15 with TRBJ1-3; D gene uncertain. The V gene's germline CDR1 is LNHNV and CDR2 YYDKDF (reference sequence). The CDR3 spans 14 residues. V lost 1 base to trimming and J lost 4 bases, with 8 bases between them. Written as DNA, the CDR3 is TGTGCCACCAGCAGAGCTTCTTCAGGAAACACCATATATTTT. This translates into CATSRASSGNTIYF.

The rearrangement joins TRBV18 to TRBJ2-1; D is ambiguous. The CDR3 is 15 amino acids. Germline assignment: CDR1 KGHSH and CDR2 LQKENI. Trimming cost V 6 bases and J 0 bases, with 12 bases left between them. The CDR3 is CASSPRTSSYNEQFF. The CDR3 DNA reads as TGTGCCAGCTCTCCTCGGACGAGCTCCTACAATGAGCAGTTCTTC.